This T cell receptor beta chain was identified during a study of T cells in Graves' hyperthyroidism and ophthalmopathy. Overall study results and limits: Blood also held most thyroid clonotypes expanded beyond 0.001.

Amplified TCR beta CDR3 regions derived from RNA transcripts. An initial round of RT-PCR targeting the TCR CDR3 relied on the HTBI primer set. TCRdb processed the multiplex PCR reads anew with MiXCR; each CDR3 protein has one entry. The sample holds some 700,000 distinct CDR3 sequences, 17% seen once. For Graves' hyperthyroidism to be stable, ophthalmopathy could not progress within 18 months. Newly diagnosed hyperthyroidism patients aged 18 to 65 years had disease lasting under 2 months. Fresh peripheral blood, 8 to 10 ml, was the source of the PBMCs. The CDR3 runs 11 residues. Per the germline V gene, CDR1 is DFQATT and CDR2 is SNEGSKA (reference sequence). With 5 bases removed from V and 4 bases from J, the gap between germline ends came to 9 bases. This clonotype appeared many times. Its antigen is currently unknown.

The sequencing input was blood. The chain combines TRBV20-1 with TRBJ2-7; D is uncertain. This receptor was obtained from a man aged 45-65 years with Graves' hyperthyroidism. CDR3 sequence (DNA): TGCAGTGCTCCTATTATGTACGAGCAGTACTTC. Translation: CSAPIMYEQYF.